This T cell receptor beta chain was identified in a study of monozygotic twins with cystic fibrosis. Study at large: Library input was 2.5 to 3 micrograms of fragmented DNA, with roughly 15 PCR cycles.

Clones were read by immunoSEQ multiplex PCR, and TCRdb kept only the in-frame ones, dropping some. The table lists more than 9,500 clones, roughly 85% of them singletons. The sample holds one count of this clone. Antigen: not known. Findings and caveats of the study: Age, concordance and disease severity did not associate with shared CDR3 numbers. The repertoire was suggested to be naive-dominated, clonality median roughly 0.0091. Nucleotide-identical clonotype sharing was significantly higher within monozygotic CF twin pairs than between unrelated CF individuals.

The V and J ends lost 0 bases and 6 bases, in that order; junction bases with no gene match: 5. Germline values: CDR1 SGHDN, CDR2 FVKESK. The CDR3 consists of 15 residues. This clonotype originated in a man aged 18-30 years with cystic fibrosis. This chain joins TRBV14 and TRBJ2-7; 10 bases match TRBD2. The specimen was blood. CDR3 sequence reads: CASSQDLAGDTEQYF. Here the CDR3 DNA reads TGTGCCAGCAGCCAAGACCTAGCGGGAGATACCGAGCAGTACTTC. Full variable domain (missing parts from reference TRBV14 and TRBJ2-7): EAGVTQFPSHSVIEKGQTVTLRCDPISGHDNLYWYRRVMGKEIKFLLHFVKESKQDESGMPNNRFLAERTGGTYSTLKVQPAELEDSGVYFCASSQDLAGDTEQYFGPGTRLTVT.